These 14 T cell receptor beta chains were all obtained from the same sample, sequenced in a study of shared T cell receptors in the human thymus. Method: immunoSEQ multiplex PCR; TCRdb's copy keeps in-frame clones and lacks some. The sample yields under 850,000 clones, approximately 88% seen once. These records were also assigned to another study, of human thymus T cells.

The sequenced material came from thymocytes. These receptor sequences come from a boy under three years old with a congenital heart defect.

This chain connects TRBV4-2 to TRBJ2-2, with D perhaps TRBD1 (5 bases). The CDR3 extends over 17 amino acids. V dropped 0 bases and J dropped 4 bases, with 15 bases sitting between them. Germline CDR1 reads LGHNA; CDR2 reads YNFKEQ. For the CDR3, the DNA is TGTGCCAGCAGCCAAGACAGGGCCAAATTAATCACCGGGGAGCTGTTTTTT. It yields the protein CASSQDRAKLITGELFF.

This rearrangement joins TRBV7-3 to TRBJ2-2; D perhaps matches TRBD1 (5 bases). V gave up 2 bases and J gave up 4 bases, with 5 bases separating them. The germline gives CDR1 SGHTA, CDR2 FQGTGA. This CDR3 contains 13 residues. DNA of the CDR3: TGTGCCAGCAGCTTAGGGGCCACCGGGGAGCTGTTTTTT. Its translation is CASSLGATGELFF.

This chain's CDR3 is CASSHPYRGIYEQYF. The CDR3 nucleotides are TGTGCCAGCAGCCATCCATATCGGGGGATTTACGAGCAGTACTTC. J is TRBJ2-7 and V is TRBV4-2; D perhaps matches TRBD2 (6 bases). The CDR3 covers 15 residues. Trimming pared 3 bases from V and 4 bases from J, leaving 16 bases between. In germline, CDR1 is LGHNA, CDR2 YNFKEQ.

Regarding this clone: Other DNA sequences in this specimen translate into the identical CDR3. The V gene is TRBV27, the J gene TRBJ2-7; TRBD1 agrees at 9 bases. J gave up 2 bases and V 3 bases, and 5 bases lay outside the gene matches. This CDR3 contains 15 residues. Germline V gene lookup returns CDR1 MNHEY and CDR2 SMNVEV (reference sequence). The CDR3 here is CASSFTGQGPYEQYF. In DNA, the CDR3 is TGTGCCAGCAGTTTCACGGGACAGGGTCCCTACGAGCAGTACTTC.

The chain uses TRBV19 and TRBJ2-4; 9 nucleotides line up with TRBD2. Germline values: CDR1 LNHDA, CDR2 SQIVND (reference sequence). The CDR3 length is 14 residues. The ends lost 5 bases at V and 6 bases at J; junction bases unmatched: 5. The CDR3, as DNA: TGTGCCAGTAGTCGTAGCGGGAGACGAAACATTCAGTACTTC. Protein sequence: CASSRSGRRNIQYF.

This clone appeared once. The J gene is TRBJ1-5, the V gene TRBV6-6; D is unresolved. V was clipped by 4 bases and J by 0 bases, with 13 bases between them. The CDR3 runs to 16 residues. The germline V gene has CDR1 MNHNY and CDR2 SVGAGI (reference sequence). CDR3 nucleotide sequence: TGTGCCAGCAGTTGCGAACGATGCTATAGCAATCAGCCCCAGCATTTT. It codes for CASSCERCYSNQPQHF.

CDR3 nucleotides: TGTGCCAGCAAGGGAGCCGCACTGAACACTGAAGCTTTCTTT. Amino acids: CASKGAALNTEAFF. This chain uses TRBV25-1 with TRBJ1-1; D not certain. Trimming cost V 7 bases and J 0 bases, with 12 bases left between them. This CDR3 is built from 14 residues. Germline V CDR1 and CDR2: MGHDK, SYGVNS.

This chain connects TRBV6-1 to TRBJ1-1, with 8 positions matching TRBD1. J was trimmed by 3 bases and V by 8 bases; bases with no gene match: 2. Germline CDR1 MNHNS, CDR2 SASEGT. This CDR3 has 12 residues. The chain's CDR3 is CASYRGYTEAFF. The CDR3, as DNA: TGTGCCAGCTACAGGGGGTACACTGAAGCTTTCTTT.

In its sample, this clone was seen a few times. This chain joins TRBV4-1 and TRBJ2-7; D unresolved. Trimming took 4 bases from V and 5 from J, leaving 18 bases between them. Looked up from germline, CDR1 is MGHRA and CDR2 is YSYEKL. There are 15 residues in the CDR3. The CDR3 reads CASSPRDGSADEQYF. CDR3 bases: TGCGCCAGCAGCCCCCGTGACGGGTCTGCGGACGAGCAGTACTTC.

On this clone: Other DNA sequences in the sample encode the same CDR3. J is TRBJ2-5 and V is TRBV27, with D perhaps TRBD2 (5 bases). The V gene's germline CDR1 is MNHEY and CDR2 SMNVEV (reference sequence). The CDR3 covers 11 residues. V lost 6 bases, J lost 5 bases, and 7 bases lay in between. CDR3 nucleotides: TGTGCCAGCAGCCGCGGGGAGACCCAGTACTTC. This translates into CASSRGETQYF.

V and J are TRBV4-3 and TRBJ1-5; D unclear. Germline CDR1 LGHNA, CDR2 YSLEER. The CDR3 has 17 residues. The germline V and J ends were trimmed by 0 bases and 0 bases, with 12 bases remaining between them. In DNA, the CDR3 is TGCGCCAGCAGCCAAGATTTGCGGTCTCATAGCAATCAGCCCCAGCATTTT. It encodes CASSQDLRSHSNQPQHF.

V is TRBV29-1 and J is TRBJ2-7; 10 nucleotides align to TRBD2. The CDR3 runs 18 residues. V dropped 3 bases and J dropped 3; count of bases not matched to a gene: 17. Germline values: CDR1 SQVTM, CDR2 ANQGSEA. Written as DNA, the CDR3 is TGCAGCGTTGAGCAGTATCTTCTCGGACTAGCGGAGCACTACGAGCAGTACTTC. This gives the protein CSVEQYLLGLAEHYEQYF.

Here the CDR3 reads CASSPGWDSNQETQYF. CDR3 DNA: TGTGCCAGCAGTCCGGGCTGGGACAGCAACCAAGAGACCCAGTACTTC. V gene TRBV27 combines with J gene TRBJ2-5; TRBD1 matches 7 bases. The trim removed 5 bases at V and 0 bases at J, leaving 9 bases unmatched. In germline, CDR1 is MNHEY, CDR2 SMNVEV (reference sequence). This CDR3 region has 16 residues.

The V call is TRBV2, the J call TRBJ1-4; D unclear. Trimming removed 7 bases from V and 8 bases from J, with 20 bases in between. Germline values: CDR1 SNHLY, CDR2 FYNNEI. The CDR3 spans 15 residues. This CDR3 is CASNLDGGLMEKLFF. CDR3 nucleotides: TGTGCCAGCAATCTGGACGGAGGGTTAATGGAAAAACTGTTTTTT.